This T cell receptor (beta chain) originates from a study of beta chain features in type 1 diabetes. Regarding the study as a whole: All four CD4+ subsets from Type 1 diabetes patients carried moderately but significantly shorter TCRB CDR3s.

Germline CDR1 is GTSNPN and CDR2 is SVGIG (reference sequence). The CDR3 contains 14 residues. The J segment lost 2 bases and the V segment lost 1 base, leaving 1 base of the junction unmatched. Regarding this clone: Its antigen is currently unknown.

Every isolated RNA sample was fully reverse transcribed, so sequencing captured expressed TCRB transcripts. Data came from immunoSEQ multiplex PCR; TCRdb stores just in-frame clones and leaves some out. The sample lists about 160,000 clones, about 7.9% seen once, with roughly 0.46% in the top ten. The sample comprised central memory CD4+ T cells from blood. This receptor was obtained from a man aged 18 to 29 with type 1 diabetes. J is TRBJ2-1 and V is TRBV30, with 8 bases that match TRBD2. The CDR3 sequence: CAWSGLAPYNEQFF. CDR3 DNA sequence: TGTGCCTGGAGTGGACTAGCGCCCTACAATGAGCAGTTCTTC.